Here is one T cell receptor beta chain with its context. The data were obtained in a study of T cell changes during pregnancy in multiple sclerosis. Only in-frame clones appear in the TCRdb table, and some are missing; sequencing was by immunoSEQ multiplex PCR. The profile shows around 80,000 clones, approximately 90% of them singletons. V lost 1 base and J lost 4; bases outside the gene matches: 3. The germline V gene has CDR1 SGHRS and CDR2 YFSETQ. There are 14 residues in the CDR3. This sequence was found in a female donor with multiple sclerosis, enrolled in a pregnancy study. The chain uses TRBV5-1 and TRBJ2-7; TRBD1 matches 9 bases. The sequences come from peripheral blood, collected before pregnancy. For the CDR3, the DNA is TGCGCCAGCAGCTTGTTCGGGACAGGGTACGAGCAGTACTTC. This translates into CASSLFGTGYEQYF.